This is a list of T cell receptor beta chains from one sample in a study of graft-versus-host responses after intestinal transplantation. TCRdb keeps only in-frame clones here, not all; method: immunoSEQ multiplex PCR. The sample carries 9,500 to 14,000 clones, approximately 89% recorded once. Material: PBMCs, obtained 105 days after intestinal transplantation. The receptors stem from a human patient who received an intestinal transplant, so some T cells may come from the graft donor. CDR3s include the opening cysteine and the closing phenylalanine or tryptophan. Each record gives: V gene, D gene, J gene, CDR3 protein, CDR3 DNA. The D gene is left open where the match is weak.

V gene: TRBV4-1; D gene: -; J gene: TRBJ2-7; CDR3 protein: CASSQDGTYEQYF; CDR3 DNA: TGCGCCAGCAGCCAAGACGGAACCTACGAGCAGTACTTC
V gene: TRBV4-1; D gene: TRBD1; J gene: TRBJ2-7; CDR3 protein: CASSSLGQGAWEQYF; CDR3 DNA: TGCGCCAGCAGCTCCCTTGGACAGGGGGCCTGGGAGCAGTACTTC
V gene: TRBV13; D gene: TRBD1; J gene: TRBJ1-6; CDR3 protein: CASSPRGTAYNSPLHF; CDR3 DNA: TGTGCCAGCAGCCCCCGCGGGACAGCCTATAATTCACCCCTCCACTTT
V gene: TRBV4-1; D gene: TRBD2; J gene: TRBJ2-7; CDR3 protein: CASSQDETSGGNEQYF; CDR3 DNA: TGCGCCAGCAGCCAAGACGAGACTAGCGGGGGGAACGAGCAGTACTTC
V gene: TRBV4-2; D gene: -; J gene: TRBJ2-1; CDR3 protein: CASSREKNEQFF; CDR3 DNA: TGTGCCAGCAGCCGAGAGAAGAATGAGCAGTTCTTC
V gene: TRBV4-2; D gene: -; J gene: TRBJ1-2; CDR3 protein: CASSFARVDGYTF; CDR3 DNA: TGTGCCAGCAGCTTTGCCAGGGTTGATGGCTACACCTTC
V gene: TRBV5-1; D gene: -; J gene: TRBJ2-7; CDR3 protein: CASSLVLGNEQYF; CDR3 DNA: TGCGCCAGCAGCTTGGTATTAGGGAACGAGCAGTACTTC
V gene: TRBV13; D gene: TRBD1; J gene: TRBJ1-2; CDR3 protein: CASSSGTGGSYGYTF; CDR3 DNA: TGTGCCAGCAGCTCCGGGACAGGGGGGAGCTATGGCTACACCTTC
V gene: TRBV18; D gene: -; J gene: TRBJ2-3; CDR3 protein: CASSPPQTGDGTQYF; CDR3 DNA: TGTGCCAGCTCACCACCGCAAACCGGGGATGGTACGCAGTATTTT
V gene: TRBV4-2; D gene: TRBD2; J gene: TRBJ2-4; CDR3 protein: CASSQDSGGANIQYF; CDR3 DNA: TGTGCCAGCAGCCAAGATAGCGGGGGGGCCAACATTCAGTACTTC